Here is one T cell receptor beta chain with its context. Its specificity is unknown. The PCR had 60 Vbeta and 13 Jbeta primers. Clones were read by immunoSEQ multiplex PCR, and TCRdb kept only the in-frame ones, dropping some. The sample has fewer than 200,000 clones, around three quarters seen once. CDR3 length equals 17 residues. With 3 bases removed from V and 2 bases from J, the gap between germline ends came to 19 bases. Per germline, CDR1 SEHNR and CDR2 FQNEAQ (reference sequence). The data stem from a study of cytomegalovirus exposure and HLA in healthy donors. General study results and limits: Immune exposure information comprised only CMV serostatus. When presence/absence was analysed, sequencing depth was taken to be roughly uniform across donors. Reports showed the classifier diagnosing cytomegalovirus status with high specificity and sensitivity.

The sequence was obtained from a young woman in good health and CMV-seropositive. Sequencing was done on a sample of PBMCs. V is TRBV7-9 and J is TRBJ1-2; no clear D gene. The CDR3 DNA reads TGTGCCAGCAGCTTGGTGGCAGGTCCTTTCGCCAACTATGGCTACACCTTC. Amino acid sequence: CASSLVAGPFANYGYTF.